This section outlines one TCR beta chain sequence together with its context. This clonotype was detected only a few times. Its recognized antigen is unknown. Base qualities are not recorded, but no much larger clone differs from it by a single base. The sample comes from a study of T cell repertoires in cytomegalovirus infection (dated by TCRdb to between 2018 and 2020). Background for the entire study: Peptide stimulations targeted recently identified HLA-C-restricted CMV epitopes, whose presentation resists viral immunomodulation, together with well-studied HLA-B-restricted epitopes. Donor HLA type was relevant to the analysis, because carriage of CMV infection together with the matching HLA type was indicated by public TCR beta signatures.

CDR3 length: 16 amino acids, cysteine to phenylalanine. Only the CDR3 DNA is retained, 48 bases long and in frame from the first base. The germline V gene sets CDR1 to SNHLY and CDR2 to FYNNEI. V is trimmed back by 3 bases and J by 7 bases, and the junction contains 6 bases that no gene match accounts for. Sequencing was performed on an Illumina HiSeq 1500. TCRdb trimmed the raw reads at Q25, called clones with MiXCR and kept productive beta chains. Rows merge per CDR3 protein into single entries with the most common DNA and genes. The sample includes about 890,000 distinct CDR3 sequences, with roughly 31% observed a single time. The top ten clonotypes cover around an eighth of the sample. Study-wide conclusions, independent of this receptor: In both this cohort and an independent roughly 350-donor cohort, the cumulative frequency of public TCR beta family members distinguished carriers of CMV infection plus the relevant HLA type. In the ex vivo response, HLA-C-restricted CMV-specific TCR beta clonotypes were dominant, and in two of eight donors the single most frequent clonotype came from this HLA-C-restricted group.

The treatment or condition label on this specimen signifies: in vitro stimulation with specific CMV peptide epitopes to enrich CMV-specific T cells. This receptor was identified in a human donor in good health (CMV status not recorded). Some clones in this sample may be carry-over from other donors' samples. The sample was cultured CD8+ T cells from PBMCs, taken from culture after CMV antigen stimulation. The sequence is built from TRBV2 and TRBJ2-3, and 14 junction bases match TRBD2. The CDR3 reads CASSDGTSGGKYTQYF. The nucleotide sequence is TGTGCCAGCAGTGATGGGACTAGCGGGGGCAAGTATACGCAGTATTTT.